This T cell receptor (beta chain) was sequenced in a study of CD8 T cells in Susac syndrome. RNA was extracted with the RNeasy kit, and a quantity of about 0.45 to 1 ug was reverse transcribed using random hexamers. Across 54 Vbeta and 13 Jbeta, immunoSEQ multiplex PCR amplified TCR beta CDR3. TCRdb reprocessed the immunoSEQ multiplex PCR reads with MiXCR, giving one entry per CDR3 protein. The sample has roughly 89,000 distinct CDR3 sequences, roughly 95% seen once. Blood CD8+ and CD4+ T cells underwent high-throughput TCR beta sequencing. The diagnostic criteria were recently defined, and patients with Susac syndrome met them for definite or probable disease. Negative isolation yielded CD8+ and CD4+ T cells; FACS enriched TEMRA cells. Germline CDR1 and CDR2: MNHEY and SMNVEV (reference sequence). Trimming took 1 base from V and 7 from J, leaving 4 bases between them. This CDR3 region has 12 residues.

This chain links TRBV27 with TRBJ2-2; D not certain. The origin of this receptor is a human donor with Susac syndrome. The source material was CD8+ T cells from PBMCs. CDR3 loop: CASSLYGGELFF. CDR3 in DNA: TGTGCCAGCAGTTTATATGGCGGGGAGCTGTTTTTT.